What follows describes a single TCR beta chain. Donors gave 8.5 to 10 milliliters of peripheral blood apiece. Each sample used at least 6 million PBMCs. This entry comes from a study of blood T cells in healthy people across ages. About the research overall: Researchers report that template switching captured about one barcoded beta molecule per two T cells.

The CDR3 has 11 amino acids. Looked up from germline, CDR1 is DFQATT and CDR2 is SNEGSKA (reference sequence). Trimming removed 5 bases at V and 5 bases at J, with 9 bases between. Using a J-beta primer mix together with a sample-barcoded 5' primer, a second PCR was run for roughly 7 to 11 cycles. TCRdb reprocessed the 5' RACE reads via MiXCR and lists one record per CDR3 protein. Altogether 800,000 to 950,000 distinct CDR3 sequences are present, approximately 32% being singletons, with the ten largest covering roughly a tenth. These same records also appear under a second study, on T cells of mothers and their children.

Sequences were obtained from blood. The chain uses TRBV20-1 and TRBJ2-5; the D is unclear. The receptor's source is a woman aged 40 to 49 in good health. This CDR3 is CSAWTAETQYF. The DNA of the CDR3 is TGCAGTGCTTGGACCGCGGAGACCCAGTACTTC.